This TCR beta chain was retrieved from a study of beta chain features in type 1 diabetes. Findings and caveats of the study: Type 1 diabetes patients had TCRB CDR3s that were shorter (moderately but significantly so) in all four CD4+ subsets. Whether TCRB rearrangement is influenced by HLA type was left unresolved in this analysis.

This clone was observed a few times. Its antigen is not known. The V and J ends lost 10 bases and 5 bases, in that order; junction bases with no gene match: 22. The CDR3 extends over 17 amino acids. Per the germline V gene, CDR1 is SGHAT and CDR2 is FQDESV (reference sequence). cDNA synthesis used the whole RNA isolate, giving expressed TCRB sequences. Repertoires were generated with immunoSEQ multiplex PCR, while TCRdb's copy carries only in-frame clones and drops some. Here the sample spans roughly 250,000 clones, just over 20% being singletons. The receptor was derived from a woman in her thirties or forties with type 1 diabetes. V and J are TRBV11-1 and TRBJ2-5, with 7 bases identical to TRBD2. Specimen: naive CD4+ T cells from blood. DNA of the CDR3: TGTGCCACCCAGCCTTTAAAAACAGGCGGGGGATTTGAGACCCAGTACTTC. Residues: CATQPLKTGGGFETQYF.